Included here is one TCR beta chain sequence, with context. Blood was drawn at approximately 2.7 ml per donor. This entry comes from a study of monozygotic twins with inflammatory bowel disease. The CDR3 is made up of 12 amino acids. Germline V gives CDR1 SQVTM, CDR2 ANQGSEA. Each TCR library consumed 3,000 to 4,500 ng of total RNA. TCRdb re-analyzed the 5' RACE reads; it lists each CDR3 protein once, without DNA. The sample has a few hundred thousand distinct CDR3 sequences, and its top ten clones hold 2% to 3%. The TCR originated in a human donor with ulcerative colitis or Crohn's disease, or a healthy co-twin of an affected twin (not recorded which). This rearrangement joins TRBV29-1 to TRBJ2-1. Sequenced input: blood. CDR3 protein: CSVASSYNEQFF.